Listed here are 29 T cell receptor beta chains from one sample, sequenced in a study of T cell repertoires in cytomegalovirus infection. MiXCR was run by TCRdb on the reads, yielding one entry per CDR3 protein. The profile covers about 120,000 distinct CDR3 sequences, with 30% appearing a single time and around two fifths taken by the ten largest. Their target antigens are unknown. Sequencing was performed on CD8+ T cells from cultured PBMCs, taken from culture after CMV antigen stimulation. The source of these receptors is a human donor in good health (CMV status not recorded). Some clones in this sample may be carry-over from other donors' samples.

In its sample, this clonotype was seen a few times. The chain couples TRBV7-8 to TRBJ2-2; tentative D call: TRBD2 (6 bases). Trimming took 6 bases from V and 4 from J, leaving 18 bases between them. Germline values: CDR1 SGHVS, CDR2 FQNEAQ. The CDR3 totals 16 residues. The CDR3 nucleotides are TGTGCCAGCAGGGAGGGTGGGGATTCGACCACCGGGGAGCTGTTTTTT. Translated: CASREGGDSTTGELFF.

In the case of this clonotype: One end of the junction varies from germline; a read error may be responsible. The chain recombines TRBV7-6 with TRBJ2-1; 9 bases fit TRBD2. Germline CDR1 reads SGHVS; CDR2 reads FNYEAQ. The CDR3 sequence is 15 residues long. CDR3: CASSLGGGAYNVQFF. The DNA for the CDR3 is TGTGCCAGCAGCTTAGGCGGGGGGGCTTACAATGTGCAGTTCTTC.

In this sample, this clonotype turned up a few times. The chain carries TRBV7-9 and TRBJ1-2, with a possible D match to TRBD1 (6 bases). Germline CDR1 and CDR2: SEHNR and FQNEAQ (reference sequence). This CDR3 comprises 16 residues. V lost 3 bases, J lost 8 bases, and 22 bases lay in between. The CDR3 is CASSLLRTEALRGYTF. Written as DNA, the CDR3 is TGTGCCAGCAGCTTGCTAAGGACAGAGGCGTTACGGGGCTACACCTTC.

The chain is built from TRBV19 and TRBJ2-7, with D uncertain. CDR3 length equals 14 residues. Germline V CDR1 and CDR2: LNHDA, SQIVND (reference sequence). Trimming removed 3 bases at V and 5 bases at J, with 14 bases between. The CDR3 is CASSIVTQTNEQYF. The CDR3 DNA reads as TGTGCCAGTAGTATTGTTACCCAGACGAACGAGCAGTACTTC.

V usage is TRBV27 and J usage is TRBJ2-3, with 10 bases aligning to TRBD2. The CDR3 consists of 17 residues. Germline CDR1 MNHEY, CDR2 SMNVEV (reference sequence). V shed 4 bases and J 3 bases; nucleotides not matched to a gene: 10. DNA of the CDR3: TGTGCCAGCAGTTCCTTAGCGGGGGGCACCATAACAGATACGCAGTATTTT. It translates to CASSSLAGGTITDTQYF.

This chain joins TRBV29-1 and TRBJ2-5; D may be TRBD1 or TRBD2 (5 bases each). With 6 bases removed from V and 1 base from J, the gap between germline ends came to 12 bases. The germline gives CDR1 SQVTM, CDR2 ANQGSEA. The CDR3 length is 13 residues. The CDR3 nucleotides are TGCAGCGTGACCCCGGGGCCCCAAGAGACCCAGTACTTC. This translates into CSVTPGPQETQYF. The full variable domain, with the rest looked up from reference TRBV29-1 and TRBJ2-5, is SAVISQKPSRDICQRGTSLTIQCQVDSQVTMMFWYRQQPGQSLTLIATANQGSEATYESGFVIDKFPISRPNLTFSTLTVSNMSPEDSSIYLCSVTPGPQETQYFGPGTRLLVL.

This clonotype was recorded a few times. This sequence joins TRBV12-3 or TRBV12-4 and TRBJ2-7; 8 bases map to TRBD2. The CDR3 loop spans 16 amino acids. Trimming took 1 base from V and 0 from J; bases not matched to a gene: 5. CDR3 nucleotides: TGTGCCAGCAGTTTAGGAGCGGGGGTTCCCTCCTACGAGCAGTACTTC. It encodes CASSLGAGVPSYEQYF.

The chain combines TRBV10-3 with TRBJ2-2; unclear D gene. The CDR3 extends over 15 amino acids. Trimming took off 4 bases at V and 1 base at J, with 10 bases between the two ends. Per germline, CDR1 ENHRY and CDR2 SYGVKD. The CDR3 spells CAISGLAENTGELFF. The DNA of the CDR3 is TGTGCCATCAGTGGTCTGGCGGAGAACACCGGGGAGCTGTTTTTT.

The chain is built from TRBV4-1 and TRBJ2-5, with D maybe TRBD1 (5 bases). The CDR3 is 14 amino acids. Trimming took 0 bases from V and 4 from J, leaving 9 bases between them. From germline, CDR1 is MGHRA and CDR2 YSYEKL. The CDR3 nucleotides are TGCGCCAGCAGCCAAGATCTAGGGGCAGAGACCCAGTACTTC. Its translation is CASSQDLGAETQYF.

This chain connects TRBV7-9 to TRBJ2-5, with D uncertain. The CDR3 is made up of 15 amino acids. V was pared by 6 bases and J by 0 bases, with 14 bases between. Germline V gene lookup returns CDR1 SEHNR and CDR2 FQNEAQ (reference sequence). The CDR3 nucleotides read TGTGCCAGCAGTCCCAGGATAGTTAACCAAGAGACCCAGTACTTC. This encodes CASSPRIVNQETQYF. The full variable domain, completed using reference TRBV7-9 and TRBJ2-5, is DTGVSQNPRHKITKRGQNVTFRCDPISEHNRLYWYRQTLGQGPEFLTYFQNEAQLEKSRLLSDRFSAERPKGSFSTLEIQRTEQGDSAMYLCASSPRIVNQETQYFGPGTRLLVL.

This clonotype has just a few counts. The CDR3 nucleotides are TGTGCCAGCAGCCCGTACAGGGGGCTTGGCAATGAGCAGTTCTTC. This codes for CASSPYRGLGNEQFF. This chain links TRBV6-5 with TRBJ2-1; 9 nucleotides match TRBD1. Trimming took 6 bases from V and 6 from J; bases not matched to a gene: 9. This CDR3 region has 15 residues. CDR1 and CDR2 (germline): MNHEY, SVGAGI.

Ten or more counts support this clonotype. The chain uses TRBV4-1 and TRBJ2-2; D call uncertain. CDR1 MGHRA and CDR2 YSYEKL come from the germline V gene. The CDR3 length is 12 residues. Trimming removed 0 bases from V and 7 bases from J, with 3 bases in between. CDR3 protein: CASSQEIGELFF. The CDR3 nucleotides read TGCGCCAGCAGCCAAGAAATCGGGGAGCTGTTTTTT.

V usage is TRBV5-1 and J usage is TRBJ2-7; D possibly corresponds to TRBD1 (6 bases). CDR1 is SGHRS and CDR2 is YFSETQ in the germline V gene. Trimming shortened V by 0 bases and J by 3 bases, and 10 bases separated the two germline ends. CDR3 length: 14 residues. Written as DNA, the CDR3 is TGCGCCAGCAGCTTGGAGACAGGTCGCTACGAGCAGTACTTC. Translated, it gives CASSLETGRYEQYF.

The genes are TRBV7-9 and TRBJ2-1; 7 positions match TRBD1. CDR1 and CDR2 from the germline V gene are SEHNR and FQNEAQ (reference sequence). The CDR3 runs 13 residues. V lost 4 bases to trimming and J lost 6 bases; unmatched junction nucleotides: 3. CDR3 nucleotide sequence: TGTGCCAGCAGCTGGGACAGTCCCAATGAGCAGTTCTTC. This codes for CASSWDSPNEQFF.

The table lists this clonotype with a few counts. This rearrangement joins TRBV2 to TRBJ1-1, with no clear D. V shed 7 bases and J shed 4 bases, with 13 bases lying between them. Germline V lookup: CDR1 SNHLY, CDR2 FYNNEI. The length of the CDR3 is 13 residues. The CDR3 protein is CASTPPVGTEAFF. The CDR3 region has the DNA TGTGCCAGCACCCCCCCCGTTGGCACTGAAGCTTTCTTT.

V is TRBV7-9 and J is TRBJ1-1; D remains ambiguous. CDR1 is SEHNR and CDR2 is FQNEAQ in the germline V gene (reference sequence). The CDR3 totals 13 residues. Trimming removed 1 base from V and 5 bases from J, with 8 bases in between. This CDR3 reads CASSLDPGTEAFF. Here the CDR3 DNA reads TGTGCCAGCAGCTTAGATCCGGGAACTGAAGCTTTCTTT.

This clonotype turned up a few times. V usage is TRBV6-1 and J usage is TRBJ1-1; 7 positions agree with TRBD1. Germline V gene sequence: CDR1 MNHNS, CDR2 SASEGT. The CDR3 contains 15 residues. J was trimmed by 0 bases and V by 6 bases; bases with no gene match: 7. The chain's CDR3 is CASSWDSFMNTEAFF. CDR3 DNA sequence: TGTGCCAGCAGCTGGGACAGCTTCATGAACACTGAAGCTTTCTTT.

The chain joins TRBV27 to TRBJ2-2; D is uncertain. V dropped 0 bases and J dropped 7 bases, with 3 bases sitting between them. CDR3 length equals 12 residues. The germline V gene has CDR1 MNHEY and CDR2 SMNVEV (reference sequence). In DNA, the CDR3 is TGTGCCAGCAGTTTATCGATCGGGGAGCTGTTTTTT. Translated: CASSLSIGELFF.

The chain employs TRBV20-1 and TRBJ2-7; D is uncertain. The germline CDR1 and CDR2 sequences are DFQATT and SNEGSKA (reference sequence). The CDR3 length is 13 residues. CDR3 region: CSVREGSSYEQYF. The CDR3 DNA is TGCAGCGTACGAGAAGGGTCTTCCTACGAGCAGTACTTC.

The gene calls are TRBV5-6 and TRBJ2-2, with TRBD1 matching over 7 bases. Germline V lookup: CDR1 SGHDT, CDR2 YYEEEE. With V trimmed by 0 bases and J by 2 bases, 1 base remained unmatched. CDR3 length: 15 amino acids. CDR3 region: CASSLGQGNTGELFF. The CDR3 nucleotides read TGTGCCAGCAGCTTGGGACAGGGAAACACCGGGGAGCTGTTTTTT.

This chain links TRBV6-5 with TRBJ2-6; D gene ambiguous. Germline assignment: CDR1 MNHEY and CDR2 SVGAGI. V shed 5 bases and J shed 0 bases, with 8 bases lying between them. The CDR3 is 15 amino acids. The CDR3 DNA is TGTGCCAGCAGTAACTATGCCTCTGGGGCCAACGTCCTGACTTTC. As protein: CASSNYASGANVLTF.

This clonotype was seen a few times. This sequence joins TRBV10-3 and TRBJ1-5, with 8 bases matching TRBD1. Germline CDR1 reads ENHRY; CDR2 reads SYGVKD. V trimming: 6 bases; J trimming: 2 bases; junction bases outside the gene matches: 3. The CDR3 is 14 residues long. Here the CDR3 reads CAIRSGQGNQPQHF. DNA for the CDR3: TGTGCCATCAGGTCGGGACAGGGCAATCAGCCCCAGCATTTT.

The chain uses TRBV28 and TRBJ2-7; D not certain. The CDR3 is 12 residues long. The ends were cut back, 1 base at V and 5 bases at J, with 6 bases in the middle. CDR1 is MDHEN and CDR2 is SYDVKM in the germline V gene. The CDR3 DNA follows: TGTGCCAGCAGTTTATATCGGAACGAGCAGTACTTC. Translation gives CASSLYRNEQYF.

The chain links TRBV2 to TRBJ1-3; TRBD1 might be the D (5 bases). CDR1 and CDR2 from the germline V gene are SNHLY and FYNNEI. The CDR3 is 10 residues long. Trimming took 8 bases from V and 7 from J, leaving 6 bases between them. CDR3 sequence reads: CASGGNTIYF. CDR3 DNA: TGTGCCAGCGGGGGTAACACCATATATTTT.

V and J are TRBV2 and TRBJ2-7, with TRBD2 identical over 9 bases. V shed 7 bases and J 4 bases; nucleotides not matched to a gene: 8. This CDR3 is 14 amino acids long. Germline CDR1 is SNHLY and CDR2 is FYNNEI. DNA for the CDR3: TGTGCCAGCACTCCCGGGACTAGCCTTTACGAGCAGTACTTC. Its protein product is CASTPGTSLYEQYF.

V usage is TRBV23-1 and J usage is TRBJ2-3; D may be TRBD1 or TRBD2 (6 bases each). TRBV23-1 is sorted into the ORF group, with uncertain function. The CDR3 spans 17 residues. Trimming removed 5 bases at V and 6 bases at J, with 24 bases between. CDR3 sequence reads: CASSCQSRGASIDTQYF. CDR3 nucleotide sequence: TGCGCCAGCAGTTGCCAGTCGAGGGGGGCAAGCATCGATACGCAGTATTTT.

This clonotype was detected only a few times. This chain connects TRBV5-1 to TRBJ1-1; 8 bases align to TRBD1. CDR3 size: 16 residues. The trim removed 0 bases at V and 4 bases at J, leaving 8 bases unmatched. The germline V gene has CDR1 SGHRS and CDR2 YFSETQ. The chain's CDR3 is CASSLAPTGAGTEAFF. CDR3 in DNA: TGCGCCAGCAGCTTGGCCCCGACAGGGGCGGGCACTGAAGCTTTCTTT. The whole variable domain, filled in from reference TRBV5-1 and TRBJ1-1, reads KAGVTQTPRYLIKTRGQQVTLSCSPISGHRSVSWYQQTPGQGLQFLFEYFSETQRNKGNFPGRFSGRQFSNSRSEMNVSTLELGDSALYLCASSLAPTGAGTEAFFGQGTRLTVV.

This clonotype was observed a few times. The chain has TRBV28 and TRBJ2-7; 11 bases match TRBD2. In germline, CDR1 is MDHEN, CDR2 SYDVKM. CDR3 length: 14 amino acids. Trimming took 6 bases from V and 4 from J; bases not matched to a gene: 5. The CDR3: CASRLLAGVYEQYF. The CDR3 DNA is TGTGCCAGCAGATTACTAGCGGGAGTTTACGAGCAGTACTTC. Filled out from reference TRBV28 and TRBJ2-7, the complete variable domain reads DVKVTQSSRYLVKRTGEKVFLECVQDMDHENMFWYRQDPGLGLRLIYFSYDVKMKEKGDIPEGYSVSREKKERFSLILESASTNQTSMYLCASRLLAGVYEQYFGPGTRLTVT.

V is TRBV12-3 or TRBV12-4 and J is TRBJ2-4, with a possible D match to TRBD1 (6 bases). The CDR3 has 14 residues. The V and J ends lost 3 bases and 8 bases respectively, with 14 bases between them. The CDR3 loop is CASSLAGGRDIQYF. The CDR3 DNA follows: TGTGCCAGCAGTTTGGCTGGGGGCAGGGACATTCAGTACTTC.